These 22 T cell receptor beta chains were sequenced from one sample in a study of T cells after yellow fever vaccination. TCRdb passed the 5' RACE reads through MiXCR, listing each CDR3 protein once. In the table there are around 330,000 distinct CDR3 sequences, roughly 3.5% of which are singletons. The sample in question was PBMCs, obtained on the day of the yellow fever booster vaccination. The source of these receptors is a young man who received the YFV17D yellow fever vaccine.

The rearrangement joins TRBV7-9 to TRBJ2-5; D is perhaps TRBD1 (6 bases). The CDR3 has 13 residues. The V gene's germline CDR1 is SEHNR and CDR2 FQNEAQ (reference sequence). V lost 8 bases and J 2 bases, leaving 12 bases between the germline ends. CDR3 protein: CASRKTGQETQYF. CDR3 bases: TGTGCCAGCCGAAAGACAGGTCAAGAGACCCAGTACTTC.

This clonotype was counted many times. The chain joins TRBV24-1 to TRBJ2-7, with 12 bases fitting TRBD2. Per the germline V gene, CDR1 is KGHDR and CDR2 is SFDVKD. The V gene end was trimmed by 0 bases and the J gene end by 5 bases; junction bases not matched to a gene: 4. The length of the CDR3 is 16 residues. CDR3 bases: TGTGCCACCAGTGATTTGCTCCTAGCGGGGGGGCACGAGCAGTACGTC. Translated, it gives CATSDLLLAGGHEQYV.

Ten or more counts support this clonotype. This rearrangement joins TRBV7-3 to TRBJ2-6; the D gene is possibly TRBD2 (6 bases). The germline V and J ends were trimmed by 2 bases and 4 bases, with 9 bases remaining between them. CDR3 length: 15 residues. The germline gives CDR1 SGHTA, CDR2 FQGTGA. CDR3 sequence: CASSLGGGGANVLTF. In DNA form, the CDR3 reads TGTGCCAGCAGCTTAGGGGGAGGAGGGGCCAACGTCCTGACTTTC.

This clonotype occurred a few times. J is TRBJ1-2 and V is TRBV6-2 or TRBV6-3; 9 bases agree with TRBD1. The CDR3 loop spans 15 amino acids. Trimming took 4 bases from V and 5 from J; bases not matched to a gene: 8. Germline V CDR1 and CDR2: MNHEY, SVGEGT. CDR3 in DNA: TGTGCCAGCAGTTTAGCCCGGACAGGGGCTTATGGCTACACCTTC. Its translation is CASSLARTGAYGYTF.

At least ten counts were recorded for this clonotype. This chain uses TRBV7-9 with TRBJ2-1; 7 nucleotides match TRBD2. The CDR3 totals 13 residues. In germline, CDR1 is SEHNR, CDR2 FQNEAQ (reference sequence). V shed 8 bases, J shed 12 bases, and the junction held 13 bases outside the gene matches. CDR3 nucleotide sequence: TGTGCCAGCGAATTGGCGGCGGGGGTCGGGCAGTTCTTC. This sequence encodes CASELAAGVGQFF.

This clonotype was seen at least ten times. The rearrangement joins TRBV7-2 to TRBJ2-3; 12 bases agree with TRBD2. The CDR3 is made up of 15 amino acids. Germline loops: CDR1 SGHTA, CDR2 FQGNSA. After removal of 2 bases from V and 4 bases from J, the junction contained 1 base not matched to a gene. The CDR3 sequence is CASSLLAGGADTQYF. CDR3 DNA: TGTGCCAGCAGCTTACTAGCGGGGGGGGCAGATACGCAGTATTTT.

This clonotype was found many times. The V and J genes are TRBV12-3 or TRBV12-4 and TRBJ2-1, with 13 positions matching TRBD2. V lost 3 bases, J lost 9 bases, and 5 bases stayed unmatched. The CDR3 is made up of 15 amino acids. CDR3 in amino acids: CASSFTSGGAGEQFF. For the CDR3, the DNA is TGTGCCAGCAGTTTTACTAGCGGGGGGGCTGGTGAGCAGTTCTTC.

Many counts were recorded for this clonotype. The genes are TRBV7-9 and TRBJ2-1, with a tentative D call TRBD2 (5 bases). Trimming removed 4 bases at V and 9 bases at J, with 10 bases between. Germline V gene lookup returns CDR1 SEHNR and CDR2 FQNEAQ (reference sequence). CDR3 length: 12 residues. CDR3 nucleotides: TGTGCCAGCAGCTATCTAGGAGGTGAGCAGTTCTTC. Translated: CASSYLGGEQFF.

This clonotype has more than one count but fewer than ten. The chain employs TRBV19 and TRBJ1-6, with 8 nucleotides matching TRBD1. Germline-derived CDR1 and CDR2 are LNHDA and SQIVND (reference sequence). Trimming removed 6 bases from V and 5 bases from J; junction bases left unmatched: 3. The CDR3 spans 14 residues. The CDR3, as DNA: TGTGCCAGTAGCCGGACAGGGAATAATTCACCCCTCCACTTT. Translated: CASSRTGNNSPLHF.

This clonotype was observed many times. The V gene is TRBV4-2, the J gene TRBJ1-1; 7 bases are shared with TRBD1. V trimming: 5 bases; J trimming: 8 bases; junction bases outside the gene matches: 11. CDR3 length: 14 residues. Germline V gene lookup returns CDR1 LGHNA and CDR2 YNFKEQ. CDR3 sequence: CASSRSGTEGEAFF. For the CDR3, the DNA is TGTGCCAGCAGCAGATCCGGGACAGAGGGAGAAGCTTTCTTT.

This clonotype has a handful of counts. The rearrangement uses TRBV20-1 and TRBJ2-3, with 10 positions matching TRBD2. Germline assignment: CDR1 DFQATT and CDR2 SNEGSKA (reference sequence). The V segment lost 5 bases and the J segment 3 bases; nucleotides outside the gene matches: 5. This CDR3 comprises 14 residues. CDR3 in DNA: TGCAGTGCTGTAGCGGGGGGCCCGACAGATACGCAGTATTTT. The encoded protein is CSAVAGGPTDTQYF.

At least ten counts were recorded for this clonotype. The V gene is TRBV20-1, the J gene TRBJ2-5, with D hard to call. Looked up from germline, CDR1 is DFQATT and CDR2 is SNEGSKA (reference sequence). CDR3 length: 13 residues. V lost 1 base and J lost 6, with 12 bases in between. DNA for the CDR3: TGCAGTGCTAGAGGTACAGTCATCAAGACCCAGTACTTC. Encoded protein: CSARGTVIKTQYF.

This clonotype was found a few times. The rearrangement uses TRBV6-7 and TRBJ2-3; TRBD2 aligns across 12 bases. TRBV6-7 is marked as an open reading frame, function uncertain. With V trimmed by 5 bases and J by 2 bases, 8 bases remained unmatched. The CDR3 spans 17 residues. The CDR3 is CASSPGLAGTHTDTQYF. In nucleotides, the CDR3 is TGTGCCAGCAGTCCCGGACTAGCGGGGACCCACACAGATACGCAGTATTTT.

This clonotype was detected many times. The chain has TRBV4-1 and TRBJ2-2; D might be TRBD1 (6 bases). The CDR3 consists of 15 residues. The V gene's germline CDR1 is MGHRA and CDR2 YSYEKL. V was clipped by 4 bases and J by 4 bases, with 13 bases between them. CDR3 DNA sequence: TGCGCCAGCAGCCCTCGGGACACTCCCACCGGGGAGCTGTTTTTT. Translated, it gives CASSPRDTPTGELFF.

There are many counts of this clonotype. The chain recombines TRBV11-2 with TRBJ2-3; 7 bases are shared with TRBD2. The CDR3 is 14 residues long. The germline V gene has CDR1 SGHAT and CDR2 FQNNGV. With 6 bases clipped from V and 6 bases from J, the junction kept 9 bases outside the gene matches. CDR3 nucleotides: TGTGCCAGCAGAATCCCGGGAGGTCCCGATACGCAGTATTTT. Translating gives CASRIPGGPDTQYF.

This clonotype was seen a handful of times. In nucleotides, the CDR3 is TGCGCCAGCAGCGAATCCGGGACTCGCTCCTACGAGCAGTACTTC. Translation: CASSESGTRSYEQYF. This chain uses TRBV5-1 with TRBJ2-7; tentative D call: TRBD2 (6 bases). V lost 4 bases and J lost 0, with 14 bases in between. The CDR3 totals 15 residues. The germline CDR1 and CDR2 sequences are SGHRS and YFSETQ.

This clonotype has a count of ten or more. CDR3 sequence reads: CASSWGNTGELFF. The CDR3, as DNA: TGTGCCAGCAGCTGGGGGAACACCGGGGAGCTGTTTTTT. The V call is TRBV6-2 or TRBV6-3, the J call TRBJ2-2; D unclear. The CDR3 spans 13 residues. CDR1 and CDR2 (germline): MNHEY, SVGEGT. Trimming removed 6 bases at V and 1 base at J, with 6 bases between.

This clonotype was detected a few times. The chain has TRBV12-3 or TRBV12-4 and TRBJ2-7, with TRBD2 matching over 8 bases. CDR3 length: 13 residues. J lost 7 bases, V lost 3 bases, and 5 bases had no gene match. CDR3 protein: CASSLIGGDEQYF. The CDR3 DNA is TGTGCCAGCAGTTTGATCGGGGGGGATGAGCAGTACTTC.

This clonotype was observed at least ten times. CDR3 region: CASSFAGGEAEAFF. For the CDR3, the DNA is TGCGCCAGCAGCTTTGCAGGGGGCGAGGCTGAAGCTTTCTTT. The chain combines TRBV5-1 with TRBJ1-1; 8 bases align to TRBD1. Germline V gene sequence: CDR1 SGHRS, CDR2 YFSETQ. This CDR3 spans 14 amino acids. The V gene end was trimmed by 2 bases and the J gene end by 6 bases; junction bases not matched to a gene: 6.

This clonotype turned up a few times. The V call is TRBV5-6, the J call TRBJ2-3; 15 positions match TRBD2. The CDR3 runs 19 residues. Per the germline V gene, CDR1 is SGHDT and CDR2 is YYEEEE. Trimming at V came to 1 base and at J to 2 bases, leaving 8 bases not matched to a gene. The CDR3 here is CASSLKGLAGGLTTDTQYF. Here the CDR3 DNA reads TGTGCCAGCAGCTTGAAGGGACTAGCGGGGGGACTTACCACAGATACGCAGTATTTT.

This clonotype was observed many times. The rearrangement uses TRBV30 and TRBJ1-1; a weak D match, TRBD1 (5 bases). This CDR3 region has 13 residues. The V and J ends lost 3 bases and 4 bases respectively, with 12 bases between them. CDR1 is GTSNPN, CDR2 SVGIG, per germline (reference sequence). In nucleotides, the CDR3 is TGTGCCTGGAGGCAGGGTTTGAGCACTGAAGCTTTCTTT. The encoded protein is CAWRQGLSTEAFF.

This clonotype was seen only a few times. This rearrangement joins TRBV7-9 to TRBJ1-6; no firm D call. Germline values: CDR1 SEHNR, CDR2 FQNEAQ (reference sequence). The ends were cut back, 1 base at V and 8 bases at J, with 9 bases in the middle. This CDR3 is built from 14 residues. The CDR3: CASSLEGGYSPLHF. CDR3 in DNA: TGTGCCAGCAGCTTAGAGGGCGGATATTCACCCCTCCACTTT. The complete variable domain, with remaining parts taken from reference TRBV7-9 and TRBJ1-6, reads DTGVSQNPRHKITKRGQNVTFRCDPISEHNRLYWYRQTLGQGPEFLTYFQNEAQLEKSRLLSDRFSAERPKGSFSTLEIQRTEQGDSAMYLCASSLEGGYSPLHFGNGTRLTVT.